One and the same sample provided the 11 T cell receptor beta chains below, sequenced in a study of PD-1 blockade in classical Hodgkin lymphoma. Exposure to brentuximab vedotin varied, and each patient had relapsed following autologous stem cell transplantation. The protocol was immunoSEQ multiplex PCR, while the TCRdb copy is restricted to in-frame clones and leaves out a portion. The sample consists of around 20,000 clones, just over 85% of them appearing once. The sequences come from peripheral blood mononuclear cells (PBMCs), collected before the second cycle of nivolumab. Source of these receptors: a human donor with classical Hodgkin lymphoma.

This clone was found a few times. This chain links TRBV9 with TRBJ1-1; D gene ambiguous. V was trimmed by 3 bases and J by 3 bases, leaving 9 bases between them. This CDR3 spans 13 amino acids. Germline V gene data show CDR1 as SGDLS and CDR2 as YYNGEE. The CDR3 loop reads CASSALGHTEAFF. In DNA, the CDR3 is TGTGCCAGCAGCGCATTGGGCCACACTGAAGCTTTCTTT.

This chain uses TRBV25-1 with TRBJ1-6; D not certain. The length of the CDR3 is 15 residues. V lost 3 bases and J lost 7, with 13 bases in between. Germline CDR1 reads MGHDK; CDR2 reads SYGVNS. CDR3: CASSEAGGFNSPLHF. CDR3 nucleotides: TGTGCCAGCAGTGAGGCGGGTGGATTCAATTCACCCCTCCACTTT.

The chain carries TRBV18 and TRBJ2-7; D is uncertain. This CDR3 has 15 amino acids. V was trimmed by 2 bases and J by 4 bases, leaving 15 bases between them. Germline CDR1 KGHSH, CDR2 LQKENI. The CDR3, as DNA: TGTGCCAGCTCACCATCGTATGGCAGAGCTTACGAGCAGTACTTC. As protein: CASSPSYGRAYEQYF.

This clone was seen only a few times. The rearrangement links TRBV5-1 to TRBJ1-1, with no clear D. Trimming pared 0 bases from V and 1 base from J, leaving 10 bases between. The germline V gene has CDR1 SGHRS and CDR2 YFSETQ. This CDR3 region has 15 residues. CDR3 sequence (DNA): TGCGCCAGCAGCTTGGTAGGAGGGCCGAACACTGAAGCTTTCTTT. It is translated as CASSLVGGPNTEAFF.

J is TRBJ2-7 and V is TRBV10-2; D gene unclear. Deletions cut 6 bases from V and 3 bases from J, with 12 bases between. The CDR3 loop spans 13 amino acids. The germline gives CDR1 WSHSY, CDR2 SAAADI. The CDR3 protein is CASSPTILYEQYF. In nucleotides, the CDR3 is TGCGCCAGCAGCCCCACTATCCTCTACGAGCAGTACTTC.

CDR3 in DNA: TGCGCCAGCAGCTCCCAAGGGGTACAGGGAAGCACTGAAGCTTTCTTT. Protein: CASSSQGVQGSTEAFF. The V and J genes are TRBV5-1 and TRBJ1-1; TRBD1 is a possible D gene (6 bases). The CDR3 covers 16 residues. V dropped 3 bases and J dropped 4 bases, with 19 bases sitting between them. Germline V gene sequence: CDR1 SGHRS, CDR2 YFSETQ.

The chain employs TRBV27 and TRBJ2-3, with D perhaps TRBD2 (6 bases). V was pared by 2 bases and J by 2 bases, with 8 bases between. The CDR3 consists of 14 residues. The germline CDR1 and CDR2 sequences are MNHEY and SMNVEV (reference sequence). In DNA, the CDR3 is TGTGCCAGCAGTTTAGCGGGGACCACAGATACGCAGTATTTT. This translates into CASSLAGTTDTQYF.

This chain links TRBV5-1 with TRBJ2-3; a weak D match, TRBD1 (6 bases). V was shortened by 0 bases and J by 0 bases, with 8 bases between the two germline ends. The CDR3 contains 15 residues. Looked up from germline, CDR1 is SGHRS and CDR2 is YFSETQ. The CDR3 protein is CASSLDRVSTDTQYF. Written as DNA, the CDR3 is TGCGCCAGCAGCTTGGACAGGGTGAGCACAGATACGCAGTATTTT.

The gene calls are TRBV7-9 and TRBJ1-5, with no clear D. Germline V CDR1 and CDR2: SEHNR, FQNEAQ (reference sequence). Trimming pared 5 bases from V and 0 bases from J, leaving 17 bases between. The CDR3 is made up of 17 amino acids. The CDR3 sequence: CASSDVGSGVSNQPQHF. CDR3 nucleotide sequence: TGTGCCAGCAGCGACGTCGGGTCGGGCGTTAGCAATCAGCCCCAGCATTTT.

This clone has only a few counts. This sequence joins TRBV5-1 and TRBJ1-4; D possibly corresponds to TRBD1 (6 bases). The CDR3 covers 14 residues. Germline CDR1 reads SGHRS; CDR2 reads YFSETQ. Trimming shortened V by 4 bases and J by 4 bases, and 11 bases separated the two germline ends. This chain's CDR3 is CASSIGQINEKLFF. The CDR3 DNA reads TGCGCCAGCAGCATCGGACAGATTAATGAAAAACTGTTTTTT. The complete variable domain, with remaining parts taken from reference TRBV5-1 and TRBJ1-4, reads KAGVTQTPRYLIKTRGQQVTLSCSPISGHRSVSWYQQTPGQGLQFLFEYFSETQRNKGNFPGRFSGRQFSNSRSEMNVSTLELGDSALYLCASSIGQINEKLFFGSGTQLSVL.

The chain links TRBV4-3 to TRBJ1-1; maybe TRBD1 (6 bases). The length of the CDR3 is 16 residues. V lost 0 bases to trimming and J lost 1 base, with 12 bases between them. Germline CDR1 reads LGHNA; CDR2 reads YSLEER. The CDR3: CASSQDHGGQNTEAFF. Written as DNA, the CDR3 is TGCGCCAGCAGCCAAGATCATGGGGGGCAGAACACTGAAGCTTTCTTT.